The TCR beta chain described here comes from a study of control samples from healthy donors and cancer patients. Method: immunoSEQ multiplex PCR; TCRdb's copy keeps in-frame clones and lacks some. The table lists 65,000 to 85,000 clones, roughly nine tenths of them singletons. V lost 5 bases, J lost 7 bases, and 6 bases stayed unmatched. This CDR3 spans 14 amino acids. Germline V CDR1 and CDR2: SGHTA, FQGNSA. The rearrangement joins TRBV7-2 to TRBJ2-3; 10 bases fit TRBD1. The TCR comes from a woman aged 45-65 years with colorectal cancer. The sequenced sample was PBMCs. CDR3 region: CASSPRQGANTQYF. The DNA of the CDR3 is TGTGCCAGCAGCCCTAGACAGGGGGCAAATACGCAGTATTTT.